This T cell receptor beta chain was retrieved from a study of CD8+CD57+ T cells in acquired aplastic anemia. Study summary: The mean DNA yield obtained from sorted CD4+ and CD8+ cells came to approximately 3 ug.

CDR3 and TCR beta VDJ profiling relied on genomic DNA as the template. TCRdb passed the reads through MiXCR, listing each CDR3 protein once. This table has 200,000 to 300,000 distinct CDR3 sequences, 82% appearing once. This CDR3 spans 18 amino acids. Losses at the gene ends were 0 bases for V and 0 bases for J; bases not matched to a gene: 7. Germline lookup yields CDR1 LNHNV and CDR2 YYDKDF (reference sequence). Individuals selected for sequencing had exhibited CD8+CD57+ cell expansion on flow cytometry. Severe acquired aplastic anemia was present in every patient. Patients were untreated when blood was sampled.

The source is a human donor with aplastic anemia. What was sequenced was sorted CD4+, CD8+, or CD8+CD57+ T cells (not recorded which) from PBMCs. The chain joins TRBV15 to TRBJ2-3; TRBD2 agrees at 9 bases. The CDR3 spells CATSRDLAGGHSTDTQYF. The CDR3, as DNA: TGTGCCACCAGCAGAGACTTGGCGGGAGGGCATAGCACAGATACGCAGTATTTT.